The entry below gives a single T cell receptor beta chain sequence along with its context. This sample was taken from a study of shared clonotypes between healthy human individuals. Study information: Contributing individuals were a couple of females and three males aged 18 to 49.

With ten immunoSEQ deep assay plates, unsorted PBMC DNA underwent sequencing. The data were produced by immunoSEQ multiplex PCR, yet TCRdb's version contains in-frame clones alone and is incomplete. The profile shows about 520,000 clones, over 75% of them singletons. V lost 4 bases, J lost 1 base, and 10 bases stayed unmatched. CDR3 length: 17 residues. Germline CDR1 is ENHRY and CDR2 is SYGVKD. Material: PBMCs. This rearrangement joins TRBV10-3 to TRBJ2-3, with 8 positions matching TRBD2. The source of this sequence is a woman in her thirties or forties in good health. Some clones in this sample may be carry-over from other donors' samples. As DNA, the CDR3 is TGTGCCATCAGTGCCCCCCCAGCGGGAGTTGGCACAGATACGCAGTATTTT. It specifies CAISAPPAGVGTDTQYF.